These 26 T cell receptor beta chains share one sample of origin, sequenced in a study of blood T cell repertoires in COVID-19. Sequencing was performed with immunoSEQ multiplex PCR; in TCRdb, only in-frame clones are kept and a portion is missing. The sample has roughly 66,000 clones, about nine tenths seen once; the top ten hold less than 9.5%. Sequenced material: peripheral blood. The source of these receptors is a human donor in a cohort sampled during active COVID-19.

The CDR3 here is CASSGYTEAFF. The CDR3, as DNA: TGTGCCAGCAGCGGGTACACTGAAGCTTTCTTT. The chain is built from TRBV6-5 and TRBJ1-1; D is unclear. The germline gives CDR1 MNHEY, CDR2 SVGAGI. Trimming cost V 6 bases and J 3 bases, with 5 bases left between them. The CDR3 extends over 11 amino acids.

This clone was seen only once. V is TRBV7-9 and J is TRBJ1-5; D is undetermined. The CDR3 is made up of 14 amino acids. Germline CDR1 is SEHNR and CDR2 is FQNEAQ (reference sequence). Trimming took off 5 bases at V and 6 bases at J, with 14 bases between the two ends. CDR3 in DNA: TGTGCCAGCAGCCAAAGCGGGTTCTTTCAGCCCCAGCATTTT. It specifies CASSQSGFFQPQHF.

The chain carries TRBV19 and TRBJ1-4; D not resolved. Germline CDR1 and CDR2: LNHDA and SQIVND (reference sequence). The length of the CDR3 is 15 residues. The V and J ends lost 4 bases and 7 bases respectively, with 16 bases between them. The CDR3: CASSTQFMGGEKLFF. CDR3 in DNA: TGTGCCAGTAGTACCCAGTTCATGGGAGGTGAAAAACTGTTTTTT. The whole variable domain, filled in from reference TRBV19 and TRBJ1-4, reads DGGITQSPKYLFRKEGQNVTLSCEQNLNHDAMYWYRQDPGQGLRLIYYSQIVNDFQKGDIAEGYSVSREKKESFPLTVTSAQKNPTAFYLCASSTQFMGGEKLFFGSGTQLSVL.

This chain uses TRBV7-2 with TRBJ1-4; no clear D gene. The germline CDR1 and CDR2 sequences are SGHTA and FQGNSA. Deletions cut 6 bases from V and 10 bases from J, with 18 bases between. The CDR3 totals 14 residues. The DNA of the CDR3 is TGTGCCAGCAGTCCCGAACGCCGGGAGGGAAAACTGTTTTTT. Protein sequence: CASSPERREGKLFF.

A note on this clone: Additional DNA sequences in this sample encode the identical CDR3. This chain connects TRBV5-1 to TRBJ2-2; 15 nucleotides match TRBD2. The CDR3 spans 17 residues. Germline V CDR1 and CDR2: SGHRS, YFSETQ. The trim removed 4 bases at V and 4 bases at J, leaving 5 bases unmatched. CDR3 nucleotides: TGCGCCAGCAGCCGGGGACTAGCGGGGGGATTCACCGGGGAGCTGTTTTTT. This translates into CASSRGLAGGFTGELFF.

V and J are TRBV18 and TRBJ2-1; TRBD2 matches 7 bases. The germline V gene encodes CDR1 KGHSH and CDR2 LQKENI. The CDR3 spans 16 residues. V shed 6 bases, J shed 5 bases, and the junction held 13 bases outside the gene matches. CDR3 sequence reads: CASSLEGAGINNEQFF. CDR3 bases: TGTGCCAGCTCGTTGGAGGGAGCGGGGATAAACAATGAGCAGTTCTTC.

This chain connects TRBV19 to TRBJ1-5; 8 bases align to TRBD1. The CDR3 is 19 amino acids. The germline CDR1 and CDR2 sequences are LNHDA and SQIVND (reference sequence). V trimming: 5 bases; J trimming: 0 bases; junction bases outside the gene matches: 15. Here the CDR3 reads CASSPTGTGARYSNQPQHF. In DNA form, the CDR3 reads TGTGCCAGTAGTCCGACCGGGACAGGCGCCCGATATAGCAATCAGCCCCAGCATTTT.

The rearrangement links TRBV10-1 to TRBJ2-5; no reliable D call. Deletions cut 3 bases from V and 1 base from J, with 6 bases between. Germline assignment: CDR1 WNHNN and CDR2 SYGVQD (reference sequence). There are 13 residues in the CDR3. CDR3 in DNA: TGCGCCAGCAGTGAAAGCTTCCAAGAGACCCAGTACTTC. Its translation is CASSESFQETQYF.

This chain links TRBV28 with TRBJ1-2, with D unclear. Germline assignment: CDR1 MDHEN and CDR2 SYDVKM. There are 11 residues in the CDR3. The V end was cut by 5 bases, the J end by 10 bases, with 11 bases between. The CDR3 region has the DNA TGTGCCAGCAGTAACAGTCGACACTACACCTTC. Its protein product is CASSNSRHYTF.

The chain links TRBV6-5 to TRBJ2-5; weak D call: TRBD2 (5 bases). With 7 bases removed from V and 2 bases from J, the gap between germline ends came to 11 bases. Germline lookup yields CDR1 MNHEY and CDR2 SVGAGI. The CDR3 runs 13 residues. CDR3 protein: CASNEGIQETQYF. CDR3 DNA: TGTGCCAGCAACGAGGGCATTCAAGAGACCCAGTACTTC.

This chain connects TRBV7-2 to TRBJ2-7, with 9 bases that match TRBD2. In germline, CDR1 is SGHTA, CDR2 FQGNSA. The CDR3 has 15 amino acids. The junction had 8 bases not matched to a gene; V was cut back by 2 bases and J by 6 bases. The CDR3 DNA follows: TGTGCCAGCAGCTTAAGTAGCGGGGGTCCCCTCGAGCAGTACTTC. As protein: CASSLSSGGPLEQYF.

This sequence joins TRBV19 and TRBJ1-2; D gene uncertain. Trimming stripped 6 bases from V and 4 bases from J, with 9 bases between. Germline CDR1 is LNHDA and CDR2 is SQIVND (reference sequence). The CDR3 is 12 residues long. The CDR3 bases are TGTGCCAGTAGGACAACGCGCTATGGCTACACCTTC. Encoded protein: CASRTTRYGYTF.

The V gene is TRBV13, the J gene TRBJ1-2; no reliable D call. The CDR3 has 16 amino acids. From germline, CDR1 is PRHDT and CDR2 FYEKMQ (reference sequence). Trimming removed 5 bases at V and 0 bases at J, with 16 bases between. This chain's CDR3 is CASSRGIIDSNYGYTF. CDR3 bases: TGTGCCAGCAGCCGCGGGATCATCGATTCTAACTATGGCTACACCTTC.

As DNA, the CDR3 is TGTGCCAGCAGTACTGAGGCGATGAACACTGAAGCTTTCTTT. Translating it yields CASSTEAMNTEAFF. The genes are TRBV6-2 or TRBV6-3 and TRBJ1-1; D gene uncertain. The CDR3 is 14 amino acids. CDR1 is MNHEY, CDR2 SVGEGT, per germline. Trimming shortened V by 5 bases and J by 0 bases, and 10 bases separated the two germline ends.

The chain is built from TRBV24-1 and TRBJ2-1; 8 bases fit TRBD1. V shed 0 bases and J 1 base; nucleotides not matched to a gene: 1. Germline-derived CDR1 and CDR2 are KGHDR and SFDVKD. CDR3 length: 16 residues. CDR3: CATSDLGQGSYNEQFF. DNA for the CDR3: TGTGCCACCAGTGATTTGGGACAGGGATCCTACAATGAGCAGTTCTTC.

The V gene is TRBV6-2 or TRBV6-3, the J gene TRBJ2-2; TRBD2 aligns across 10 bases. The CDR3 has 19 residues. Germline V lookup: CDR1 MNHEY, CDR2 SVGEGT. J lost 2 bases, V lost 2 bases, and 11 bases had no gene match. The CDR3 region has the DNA TGTGCCAGCAGTTACGTTGCGGGCCTAGCGGGGGCCAACACCGGGGAGCTGTTTTTT. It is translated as CASSYVAGLAGANTGELFF.

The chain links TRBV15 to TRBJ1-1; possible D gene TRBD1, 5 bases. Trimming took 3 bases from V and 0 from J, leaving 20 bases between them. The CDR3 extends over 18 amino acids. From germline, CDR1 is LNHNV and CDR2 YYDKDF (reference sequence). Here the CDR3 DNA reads TGTGCCACCAGCAGGCAACCAGGGAGAGCGGGACTGAACACTGAAGCTTTCTTT. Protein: CATSRQPGRAGLNTEAFF.

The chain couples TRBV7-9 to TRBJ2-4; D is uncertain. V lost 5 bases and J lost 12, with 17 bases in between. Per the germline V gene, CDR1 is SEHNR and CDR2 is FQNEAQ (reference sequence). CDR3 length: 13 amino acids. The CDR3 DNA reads TGTGCCAGCAGCACGATCGCAGGAAATACTCAGTACTTC. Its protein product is CASSTIAGNTQYF. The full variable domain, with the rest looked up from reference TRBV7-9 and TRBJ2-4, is DTGVSQNPRHKITKRGQNVTFRCDPISEHNRLYWYRQTLGQGPEFLTYFQNEAQLEKSRLLSDRFSAERPKGSFSTLEIQRTEQGDSAMYLCASSTIAGNTQYFGAGTRLSVL.

CDR3 loop: CASSLTSGATDTQYF. The DNA for the CDR3 is TGTGCCAGCAGCCTTACTAGCGGAGCTACAGATACGCAGTATTTT. V and J are TRBV11-2 and TRBJ2-3, with 8 bases that match TRBD2. V lost 5 bases to trimming and J lost 3 bases; unmatched junction nucleotides: 7. Germline V gene sequence: CDR1 SGHAT, CDR2 FQNNGV. CDR3 length: 15 residues.

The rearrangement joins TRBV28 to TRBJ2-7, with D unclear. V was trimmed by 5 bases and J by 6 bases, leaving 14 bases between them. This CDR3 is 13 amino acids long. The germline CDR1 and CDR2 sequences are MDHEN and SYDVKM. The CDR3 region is CASSPPEVAEQYF. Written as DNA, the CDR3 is TGTGCCAGCAGTCCCCCCGAGGTTGCCGAGCAGTACTTC.

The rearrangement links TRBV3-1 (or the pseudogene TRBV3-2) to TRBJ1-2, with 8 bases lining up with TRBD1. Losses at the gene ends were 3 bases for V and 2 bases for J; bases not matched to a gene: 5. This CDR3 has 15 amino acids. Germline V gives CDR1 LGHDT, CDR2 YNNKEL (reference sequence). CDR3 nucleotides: TGTGCCAGCAGCCAGCGGACAGGGCCAAACTATGGCTACACCTTC. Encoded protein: CASSQRTGPNYGYTF.

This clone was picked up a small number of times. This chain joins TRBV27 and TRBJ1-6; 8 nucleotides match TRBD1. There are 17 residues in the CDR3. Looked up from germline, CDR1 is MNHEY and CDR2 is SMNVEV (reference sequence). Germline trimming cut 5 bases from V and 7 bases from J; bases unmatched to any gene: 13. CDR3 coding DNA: TGTGCCAGCAGTCTCCGACAGGGGTCCCCCAAAAATTCACCCCTCCACTTT. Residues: CASSLRQGSPKNSPLHF.

CDR3 nucleotide sequence: TGTGCCAGCAGTGTGCGGGAGACCCAGTACTTC. Its protein product is CASSVRETQYF. This sequence joins TRBV2 and TRBJ2-5; D is unresolved. V lost 4 bases and J 5 bases, leaving 5 bases between the germline ends. Germline-derived CDR1 and CDR2 are SNHLY and FYNNEI. The CDR3 covers 11 residues.

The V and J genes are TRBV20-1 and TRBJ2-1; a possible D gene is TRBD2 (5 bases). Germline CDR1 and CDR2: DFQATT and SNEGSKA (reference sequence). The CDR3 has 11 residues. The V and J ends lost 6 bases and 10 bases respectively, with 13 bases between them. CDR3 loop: CSASSALEQFF. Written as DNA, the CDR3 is TGCAGTGCGAGTAGCGCGTTGGAGCAGTTCTTC.

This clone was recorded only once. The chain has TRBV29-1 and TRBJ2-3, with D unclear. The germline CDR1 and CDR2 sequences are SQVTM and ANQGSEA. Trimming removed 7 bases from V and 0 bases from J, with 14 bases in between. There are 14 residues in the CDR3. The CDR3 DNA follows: TGCAGCGCCAAGACACCGCAGAGCACAGATACGCAGTATTTT. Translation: CSAKTPQSTDTQYF.

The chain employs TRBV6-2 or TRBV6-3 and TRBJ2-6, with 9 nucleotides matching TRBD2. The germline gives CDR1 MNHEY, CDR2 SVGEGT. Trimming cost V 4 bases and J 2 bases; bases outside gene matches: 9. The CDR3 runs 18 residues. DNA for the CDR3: TGTGCCAGCAGTTCGAGCTGGCTAGCGGGGACTGGGGCCAACGTCCTGACTTTC. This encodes CASSSSWLAGTGANVLTF.